These T cell receptor beta chains were read from a single sample in a study of cytomegalovirus exposure and HLA in healthy donors. Method: immunoSEQ multiplex PCR; TCRdb's copy keeps in-frame clones and lacks some. The data show approximately 120,000 clones, with about 10% seen just once and 3.5% to 5% held by the top ten. Sequenced material: PBMCs. The receptors were sampled from a woman between 18 and 30 years old in good health and CMV-seropositive. Both conserved end residues are part of each CDR3. Fields, in order: J gene, V gene, D gene, CDR3 protein. A D gene is named only where the DNA matches it firmly.

J: TRBJ1-4; V: TRBV19; D: -; CDR3: CATKKVSGSEKLFF
J: TRBJ1-2; V: TRBV7-2; D: -; CDR3: CASSLFQGTYGYTF
J: TRBJ2-5; V: TRBV5-4; D: -; CDR3: CASSSQDSGETQYF
J: TRBJ1-4; V: TRBV5-5; D: -; CDR3: CASSLGRESFNEKLFF
J: TRBJ2-1; V: TRBV4-1; D: -; CDR3: CASSQGVGATYNEQFF
J: TRBJ2-2; V: TRBV28; D: -; CDR3: CASSLWASESTGELFF
J: TRBJ2-7; V: TRBV11-2; D: -; CDR3: CASSLEVSGINPYEQYF
J: TRBJ2-5; V: TRBV7-9; D: -; CDR3: CASSRSETQYF
J: TRBJ1-1; V: TRBV5-4; D: -; CDR3: CASAPDGGREAFF
J: TRBJ1-2; V: TRBV6-5; D: TRBD1; CDR3: CASSFGQGFYGYTF
J: TRBJ2-7; V: TRBV5-8; D: -; CDR3: CASSLRASYEQYF
J: TRBJ2-1; V: TRBV29-1; D: TRBD2; CDR3: CSIRPGTSSYNEQFF
J: TRBJ2-2; V: TRBV11-3; D: TRBD2; CDR3: CASSLDPSGMNTGELFF
J: TRBJ2-3; V: TRBV13; D: -; CDR3: CASSPEGTDTQYF
J: TRBJ1-2; V: TRBV30; D: -; CDR3: CARRQENYGYTF
J: TRBJ2-1; V: TRBV28; D: -; CDR3: CASSGRQRYNEQFF
J: TRBJ1-1; V: TRBV30; D: -; CDR3: CAWSVGGEAFF
J: TRBJ1-1; V: TRBV5-1; D: -; CDR3: CASSLGAGTQNTEAFF
J: TRBJ2-7; V: TRBV2; D: TRBD2; CDR3: CASGRGTSSYEQYF
J: TRBJ2-7; V: TRBV10-3; D: TRBD1; CDR3: CAIAQGAISSYEQYF
J: TRBJ1-5; V: TRBV6-1; D: -; CDR3: CASSEAAEQPQHF
J: TRBJ2-1; V: TRBV11-2; D: TRBD2; CDR3: CASRGLAGNNEQFF
J: TRBJ1-1; V: TRBV5-1; D: -; CDR3: CASSEQMTGNTEAFF
J: TRBJ2-3; V: TRBV7-8; D: -; CDR3: CASSLAGRGDTDTQYF
J: TRBJ1-5; V: TRBV28; D: -; CDR3: CASEGVEPQHF
J: TRBJ2-1; V: TRBV29-1; D: -; CDR3: CSVESIIGSYNEQFF
J: TRBJ2-7; V: TRBV7-2; D: TRBD2; CDR3: CASSERTSYLSEQYF
J: TRBJ2-7; V: TRBV11-2; D: -; CDR3: CASSLYFGSYEQYF
J: TRBJ1-1; V: TRBV10-3; D: TRBD1; CDR3: CAINDRANTEAFF
J: TRBJ1-1; V: TRBV27; D: -; CDR3: CASSDQGNTEAFF
J: TRBJ2-1; V: TRBV7-6; D: -; CDR3: CASSLGGQEQFF
J: TRBJ2-1; V: TRBV28; D: -; CDR3: CASSPPRGEQFF